The 11 T cell receptor beta chains below all came from one sample that was sequenced in a study of CD8+ T cells in alopecia areata. RNA was extracted and reverse transcribed into cDNA as the sequencing template. The method was immunoSEQ multiplex PCR; TCRdb's version includes in-frame clones alone and lacks a portion of them. This sample has 140,000 to 150,000 clones, with nearly 55% found just once. The treatment is: oral pan-JAK inhibitor, 5-10 mg twice daily. The sequencing used CD8+ T cells sorted from blood, collected at week 4, from a patient treated with tofacitinib. The receptors originated from a human donor with alopecia areata.

The chain combines TRBV4-2 with TRBJ1-5, with D possibly matching TRBD1 (5 bases). There are 14 residues in the CDR3. V dropped 1 base and J dropped 7 bases, with 11 bases sitting between them. Germline assignment: CDR1 LGHNA and CDR2 YNFKEQ. As DNA, the CDR3 is TGTGCCAGCAGCCAAGGGGACGAGGGGCAGCCCCAGCATTTT. It translates to CASSQGDEGQPQHF.

The chain is built from TRBV29-1 and TRBJ1-1; the D is unclear. The CDR3 consists of 12 residues. V lost 6 bases, J lost 5 bases, and 13 bases lay in between. CDR1 and CDR2 (germline): SQVTM, ANQGSEA. CDR3 protein: CSVLGPRTEAFF. CDR3 coding DNA: TGCAGCGTCCTAGGCCCAAGGACTGAAGCTTTCTTT. Full variable domain (remainder filled in from reference TRBV29-1 and TRBJ1-1): SAVISQKPSRDICQRGTSLTIQCQVDSQVTMMFWYRQQPGQSLTLIATANQGSEATYESGFVIDKFPISRPNLTFSTLTVSNMSPEDSSIYLCSVLGPRTEAFFGQGTRLTVV.

The V gene is TRBV30, the J gene TRBJ2-6; D gene unclear. CDR3 length equals 14 residues. V lost 1 base and J lost 0, with 4 bases in between. Germline-derived CDR1 and CDR2 are GTSNPN and SVGIG (reference sequence). CDR3 bases: TGTGCCTGGAGTGCGGGCTCTGGGGCCAACGTCCTGACTTTC. Its protein product is CAWSAGSGANVLTF.

In its sample, this clone was seen a few times. The V and J genes are TRBV19 and TRBJ1-6, with 9 bases identical to TRBD1. V trimming: 3 bases; J trimming: 4 bases; junction bases outside the gene matches: 13. CDR3 length: 19 amino acids. CDR1 LNHDA and CDR2 SQIVND come from the germline V gene (reference sequence). CDR3 in DNA: TGTGCCAGTAGTATCCTCCTCACAGGGGGCAGAGGATATAATTCACCCCTCCACTTT. Residues: CASSILLTGGRGYNSPLHF.

V and J are TRBV19 and TRBJ2-1, with D possibly matching TRBD1 (6 bases). The germline gives CDR1 LNHDA, CDR2 SQIVND (reference sequence). The CDR3 is made up of 15 amino acids. The V end lost 1 base, the J end lost 5 bases, and 12 bases lay between the germline ends. In nucleotides, the CDR3 is TGTGCCAGTAGTATAGCCCCGACAGGACACAATGAGCAGTTCTTC. This sequence encodes CASSIAPTGHNEQFF.

The V and J genes are TRBV29-1 and TRBJ1-1; D remains unclear. Between the trimmed V and J ends, which lost 3 bases and 3 bases, there was a span of 8 bases. The length of the CDR3 is 12 residues. Germline V lookup: CDR1 SQVTM, CDR2 ANQGSEA. The CDR3 DNA reads as TGCAGCGTTGAGGGGAAAGACACTGAAGCTTTCTTT. This codes for CSVEGKDTEAFF.

V and J are TRBV9 and TRBJ1-1; D is uncertain. V was pared by 0 bases and J by 6 bases, with 9 bases between. This CDR3 has 13 amino acids. Germline values: CDR1 SGDLS, CDR2 YYNGEE. As DNA, the CDR3 is TGTGCCAGCAGCGTAGCGTCGGGGTCTGAAGCTTTCTTT. Translated, it gives CASSVASGSEAFF.

The rearrangement links TRBV13 to TRBJ1-4; no clear D. There are 15 residues in the CDR3. Trimming removed 2 bases from V and 2 bases from J, with 9 bases in between. Germline values: CDR1 PRHDT, CDR2 FYEKMQ (reference sequence). CDR3 sequence reads: CASSLRVRTNEKLFF. Here the CDR3 DNA reads TGTGCCAGCAGCTTAAGGGTCCGGACTAATGAAAAACTGTTTTTT.

V is TRBV5-1 and J is TRBJ2-5; D call uncertain. The CDR3 has 15 amino acids. Germline values: CDR1 SGHRS, CDR2 YFSETQ. Trimming removed 3 bases from V and 1 base from J, with 13 bases in between. CDR3 sequence reads: CASSSGLIFQETQYF. CDR3 sequence (DNA): TGCGCCAGCAGCTCTGGTCTGATTTTCCAAGAGACCCAGTACTTC.

The J gene is TRBJ1-5, the V gene TRBV9; D is uncertain. The V gene lost 3 bases and the J gene lost 5 bases, with 9 bases spanning the gap. This CDR3 comprises 13 residues. Germline V CDR1 and CDR2: SGDLS, YYNGEE. The CDR3 region is CASSAMEDQPQHF. CDR3 DNA sequence: TGTGCCAGCAGCGCCATGGAAGATCAGCCCCAGCATTTT.

V and J are TRBV6-4 and TRBJ2-1; 7 nucleotides line up with TRBD2. This CDR3 has 14 amino acids. Germline V gene sequence: CDR1 MRHNA, CDR2 SNTAGT. V was clipped by 0 bases and J by 6 bases; unmatched bases: 2. CDR3 region: CASSDSGGFNEQFF. The CDR3 DNA sequence: TGTGCCAGCAGTGACTCGGGGGGGTTCAATGAGCAGTTCTTC.